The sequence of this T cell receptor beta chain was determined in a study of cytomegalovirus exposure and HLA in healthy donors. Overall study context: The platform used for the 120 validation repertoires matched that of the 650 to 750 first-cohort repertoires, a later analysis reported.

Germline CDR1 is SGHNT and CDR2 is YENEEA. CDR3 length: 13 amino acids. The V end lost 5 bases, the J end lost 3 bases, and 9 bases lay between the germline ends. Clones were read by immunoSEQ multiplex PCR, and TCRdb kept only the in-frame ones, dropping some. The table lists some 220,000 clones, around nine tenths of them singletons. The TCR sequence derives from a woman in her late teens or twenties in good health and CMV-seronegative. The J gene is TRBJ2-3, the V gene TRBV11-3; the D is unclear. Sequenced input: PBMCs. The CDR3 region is CASSLRVTDTQYF. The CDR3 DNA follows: TGTGCCAGCAGCCTCCGGGTTACAGATACGCAGTATTTT.